This TCR beta chain is from a study of T cells in Graves' hyperthyroidism and ophthalmopathy. Study overall: Peripheral blood was acquired at first diagnosis, ahead of any therapy whatsoever. Study-level results: Most clonotypes expanded in the thyroid (above 0.001) were also present in blood. A model built on 13 V-J features separated ophthalmopathy from stable hyperthyroidism.

Amplification of TCR beta CDR3 regions used RNA as the template. The HTBI primer set served for first-round RT-PCR of the TCR CDR3. Each CDR3 protein is one row after TCRdb ran MiXCR on the multiplex PCR reads. The sample has some 650,000 distinct CDR3 sequences; roughly a sixth are singletons. Using more than 8 ml of fresh peripheral blood, PBMCs were prepared. This clonotype appeared many times. The antigen is unknown. The sequenced sample was blood. The sequence was obtained from a woman aged 40-49 years with Graves' ophthalmopathy.

CDR3: CASSFLGAIWGNQPQHF. In DNA, the CDR3 is TGTGCCAGCAGCTTTTTGGGGGCTATTTGGGGCAATCAGCCCCAGCATTTT. The chain recombines TRBV28 with TRBJ1-5, with D possibly matching TRBD1 (6 bases). This CDR3 is 17 amino acids long. With 6 bases removed from V and 2 bases from J, the gap between germline ends came to 20 bases. Germline CDR1 is MDHEN and CDR2 is SYDVKM.